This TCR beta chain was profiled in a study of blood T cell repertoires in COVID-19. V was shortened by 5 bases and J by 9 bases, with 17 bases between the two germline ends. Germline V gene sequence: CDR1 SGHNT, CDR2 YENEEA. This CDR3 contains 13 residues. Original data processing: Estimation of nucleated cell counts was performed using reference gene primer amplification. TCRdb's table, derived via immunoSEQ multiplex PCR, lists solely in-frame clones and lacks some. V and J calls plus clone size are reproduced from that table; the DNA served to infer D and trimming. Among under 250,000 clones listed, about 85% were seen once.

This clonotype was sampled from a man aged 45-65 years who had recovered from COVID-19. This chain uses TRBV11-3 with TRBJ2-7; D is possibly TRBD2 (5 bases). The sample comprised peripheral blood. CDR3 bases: TGTGCCAGCAGCCCGGAGGACTTATCGGTGCAGTACTTC. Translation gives CASSPEDLSVQYF.